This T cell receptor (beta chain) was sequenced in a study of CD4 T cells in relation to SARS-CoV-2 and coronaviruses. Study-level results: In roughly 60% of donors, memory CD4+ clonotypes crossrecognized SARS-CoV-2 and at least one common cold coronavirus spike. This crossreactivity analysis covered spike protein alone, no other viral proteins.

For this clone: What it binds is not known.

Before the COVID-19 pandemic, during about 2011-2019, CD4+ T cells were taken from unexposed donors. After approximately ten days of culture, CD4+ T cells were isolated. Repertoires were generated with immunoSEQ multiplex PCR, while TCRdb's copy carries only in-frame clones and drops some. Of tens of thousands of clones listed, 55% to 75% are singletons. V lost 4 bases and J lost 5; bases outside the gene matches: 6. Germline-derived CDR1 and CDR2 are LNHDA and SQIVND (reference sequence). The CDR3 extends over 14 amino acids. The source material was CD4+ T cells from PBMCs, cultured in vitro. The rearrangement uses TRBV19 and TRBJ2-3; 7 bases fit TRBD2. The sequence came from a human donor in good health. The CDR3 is CASSTLSGVDTQYF. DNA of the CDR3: TGTGCCAGTAGTACCCTGAGCGGGGTAGATACGCAGTATTTT.